The clone carrying this T cell receptor beta chain appeared a few times. Its antigen is as yet unknown. The sample comes from a study of T cells after yellow fever vaccination. Study conclusions and caveats: The study found a weaker secondary response that peaked faster, day 5 versus 15.

Germline assignment: CDR1 LGHDT and CDR2 YNNKEL (reference sequence). The V and J ends lost 1 base and 4 bases, in that order; junction bases with no gene match: 4. This CDR3 has 16 residues. The authors made TCR cDNA by 5'RACE template switching, adding a universal primer site and UMIs. TCRdb re-called the 5' RACE reads through MiXCR, storing one row per CDR3 protein. Of around 180,000 distinct CDR3 sequences listed, roughly 6.4% are singletons. This receptor was identified in a man between 18 and 29 years old who received the YFV17D yellow fever vaccine. This chain joins TRBV3-1 and TRBJ2-1; 10 positions agree with TRBD1. Material: CD4+ T cells sorted from PBMCs, obtained on the day of the first yellow fever vaccination. The CDR3 bases are TGTGCCAGCAGCCAAGGGGACAGGGGAATTTACAATGAGCAGTTCTTC. Amino acid sequence: CASSQGDRGIYNEQFF.